The present T cell receptor (beta chain) was sequenced within a study of radiotherapy plus CTLA-4 blockade in lung cancer. Overall study: Objective responses arose in approximately 17% of patients, and 31% experienced disease control.

This table comes from immunoSEQ multiplex PCR, and its TCRdb copy is limited to in-frame clones, with some not included. This table holds some 120,000 clones, about four fifths found once. As to this clone: The antigen remains unidentified.

The germline V gene has CDR1 SNHLY and CDR2 FYNNEI. Trimming took off 7 bases at V and 7 bases at J, with 11 bases between the two ends. The CDR3 totals 12 residues. Points from the study as a whole: The authors reported that early blood T cell clone dynamics, with interferon-beta, best predicted response.

The chain employs TRBV2 and TRBJ1-5; maybe TRBD1 (6 bases). The receptor was isolated from a human donor with non-small cell lung cancer that progressed on radiotherapy plus ipilimumab. Some clones in this sample may be carry-over from other donors' samples. The sample was peripheral blood, taken from a patient treated with radiotherapy plus ipilimumab. In DNA, the CDR3 is TGTGCCAGCAACAGGGTAGGGCAGCCCCAGCATTTT. The encoded protein is CASNRVGQPQHF. Variable domain in full (rest from reference TRBV2 and TRBJ1-5): EPEVTQTPSHQVTQMGQEVILRCVPISNHLYFYWYRQILGQKVEFLVSFYNNEISEKSEIFDDQFSVERPDGSNFTLKIRSTKLEDSAMYFCASNRVGQPQHFGDGTRLSIL.